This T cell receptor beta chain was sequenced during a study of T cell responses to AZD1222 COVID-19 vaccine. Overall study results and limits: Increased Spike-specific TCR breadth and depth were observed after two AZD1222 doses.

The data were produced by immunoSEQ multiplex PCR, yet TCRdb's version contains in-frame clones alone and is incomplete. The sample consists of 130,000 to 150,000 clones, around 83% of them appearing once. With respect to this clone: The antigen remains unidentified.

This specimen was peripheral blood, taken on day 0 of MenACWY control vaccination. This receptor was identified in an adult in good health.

This CDR3 is CASSFATSGQETQYF. The CDR3 DNA is TGTGCCAGCAGTTTCGCGACTAGCGGGCAAGAGACCCAGTACTTC. J is TRBJ2-5 and V is TRBV6-5, with 10 bases fitting TRBD2. The CDR3 spans 15 residues. Germline values: CDR1 MNHEY, CDR2 SVGAGI. The ends lost 4 bases at V and 2 bases at J; junction bases unmatched: 4.